The T cell receptor beta chain under discussion was sequenced for a study of T cells in Graves' hyperthyroidism and ophthalmopathy. Whole-study findings and limits: It was a median around 6 months before onset that the model predicted ophthalmopathy.

The cohort's ophthalmopathy patients, a group with duration under 3 months, had a Clinical Activity Score of at least 3 and a NOSPECS grade of at least 4. Uncontrolled infections, other autoimmune diseases, pregnancy or lactation led to exclusion of patients. This clonotype appeared many times. No antigen is known for it. Using RNA transcripts as the source, TCR beta CDR3 regions were amplified. First-round RT-PCR targeting the TCR CDR3 was performed with the HTBI primer set. MiXCR, applied by TCRdb to the multiplex PCR reads, yields one record per CDR3 protein. Of 250,000 to 400,000 distinct CDR3 sequences listed, approximately 15% are singletons. The clonotype comes from a woman aged 40-49 years with Graves' ophthalmopathy. Sample: blood.

CDR3 protein: CASSLMSRTDGSLGYGYTF. In DNA form, the CDR3 reads TGTGCCAGCAGTTTAATGTCAAGGACAGACGGGAGTCTTGGCTATGGCTACACCTTC. The rearrangement joins TRBV12-3 or TRBV12-4 to TRBJ1-2, with D possibly matching TRBD1 (6 bases). The CDR3 has 19 amino acids. Trimming removed 2 bases at V and 4 bases at J, with 26 bases between.